This T cell receptor beta chain stems from a study of cytomegalovirus exposure and HLA in healthy donors. The PCR ran on 60 Vbeta and 13 Jbeta primers. Some clones are missing from TCRdb's copy, which holds only in-frame ones; the method was immunoSEQ multiplex PCR. The sample consists of 70,000 to 95,000 clones, more than 70% of them appearing once. Germline V gene sequence: CDR1 MNHNS, CDR2 SASEGT. V dropped 7 bases and J dropped 6; count of bases not matched to a gene: 3. The CDR3 contains 13 residues. The TCR comes from a man aged 40-49 years in good health and CMV-seronegative. The chain couples TRBV6-1 to TRBJ1-5, with 10 nucleotides matching TRBD1. Sequencing used PBMCs. The CDR3 loop is CASIWDRGQPQHF. In nucleotides, the CDR3 is TGTGCCAGCATTTGGGACAGGGGTCAGCCCCAGCATTTT.